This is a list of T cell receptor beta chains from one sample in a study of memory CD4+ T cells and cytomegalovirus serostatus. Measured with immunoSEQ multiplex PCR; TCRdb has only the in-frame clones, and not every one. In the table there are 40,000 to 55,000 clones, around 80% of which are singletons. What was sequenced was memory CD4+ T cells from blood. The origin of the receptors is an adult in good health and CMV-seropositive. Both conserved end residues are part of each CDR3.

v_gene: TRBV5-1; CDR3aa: CASSLQPTGLRDEQYF
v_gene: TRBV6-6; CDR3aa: CASSSQGDPDTQYF
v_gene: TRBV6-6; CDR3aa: CASSKRAWNTEAFF
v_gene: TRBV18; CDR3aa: CASSQSGGRSYNEQFF
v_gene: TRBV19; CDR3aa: CASSIRTHPEPQHF
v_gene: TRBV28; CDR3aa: CASSLGLSTYNEQFF
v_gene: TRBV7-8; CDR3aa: CASSLASGFRIF
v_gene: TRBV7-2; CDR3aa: CASSLGMNTEAFF
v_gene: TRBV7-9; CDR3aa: CASSRKGGWLGGNTIYF
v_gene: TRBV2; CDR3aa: CASSDIRLATDGKETQYF
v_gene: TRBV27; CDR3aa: CASSPTSARALQYF
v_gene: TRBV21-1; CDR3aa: CASSKYTLNQPQHF
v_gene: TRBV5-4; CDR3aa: CASSLGGAGYEQFF
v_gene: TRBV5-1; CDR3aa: CASGEGGYTDTQYF
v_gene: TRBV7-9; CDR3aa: CASSLALRDSYGYTF
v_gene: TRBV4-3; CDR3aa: CASSQNTGSNQPQHF
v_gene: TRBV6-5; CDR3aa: CASSRQGRTEAFF
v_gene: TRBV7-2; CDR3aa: CASSSRLAGLTDTQYF
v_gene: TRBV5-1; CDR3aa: CASSLGGPPEQYF
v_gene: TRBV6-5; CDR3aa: CASSYKGGLGEQYF
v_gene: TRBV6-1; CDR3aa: CASSGNRRRASYEQYF
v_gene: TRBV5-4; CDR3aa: CASRRGGQYLDTQYF
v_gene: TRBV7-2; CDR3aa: CASSFYVGENEQFF